Reported below is one T cell receptor (beta chain). These data originate in a study of blood T cell repertoires in COVID-19. As for the study in general: The samples span acute and convalescent COVID-19 from the United States, Italy and Spain.

CDR3 length equals 17 residues. CDR1 SGHRS and CDR2 YFSETQ come from the germline V gene. V lost 1 base and J 0 bases, leaving 15 bases between the germline ends. As originally analysed: Quantification of nucleated cells was approximated via reference gene primer amplification. Generated by immunoSEQ multiplex PCR, the TCRdb table keeps only in-frame clones and is missing some. For V, J and clone size, that table is used; D and trimming come from the DNA. The data show about 170,000 clones, more than 70% seen once. The sequenced material came from peripheral blood. This receptor was obtained from a woman in her 70s who had recovered from COVID-19. The rearrangement joins TRBV5-1 to TRBJ2-3; weak D call: TRBD2 (6 bases). The CDR3 nucleotides are TGCGCCAGCAGCTTGAGGGTGGCTAGCGATAGCACAGATACGCAGTATTTT. Amino acids: CASSLRVASDSTDTQYF.